The 5 T cell receptor beta chains below come from one sample, sequenced in a study of identical twins. TCRdb used MiXCR to reprocess the 5' RACE reads, holding one entry per CDR3 protein. The sample consists of about 240,000 distinct CDR3 sequences, 6.5% to 9% of them appearing once. This sample was also put to use in a study of yellow fever vaccine responses in identical twins.

The sequenced sample was CD8+ T cells sorted from blood. The receptors shown here come from a woman aged 18 to 35 in good health.

The sample holds a few counts of this clonotype. This rearrangement joins TRBV4-1 to TRBJ2-5, with unresolved D. The CDR3 sequence is 14 residues long. V was shortened by 0 bases and J by 0 bases, with 5 bases between the two germline ends. Germline-derived CDR1 and CDR2 are MGHRA and YSYEKL. In DNA, the CDR3 is TGCGCCAGCAGCCAAGACCCCGACCAAGAGACCCAGTACTTC. Translation: CASSQDPDQETQYF.

Notes on this clonotype: Being one base from a much bigger clone, this may be a read error. The rearrangement uses TRBV20-1 and TRBJ2-1, with 11 bases fitting TRBD2. The CDR3 runs to 17 residues. J lost 8 bases, V lost 6 bases, and 18 bases had no gene match. Germline V gives CDR1 DFQATT, CDR2 SNEGSKA (reference sequence). The CDR3: CSAPRLAGNPRGHEQFF. The CDR3 coding sequence is TGCAGTGCCCCAAGACTAGCGGGAAACCCCCGCGGGCATGAGCAGTTCTTC.

This clonotype was observed a handful of times. The V and J genes are TRBV24-1 and TRBJ2-1, with 9 bases lining up with TRBD2. V lost 3 bases and J lost 0; bases outside the gene matches: 14. Per the germline V gene, CDR1 is KGHDR and CDR2 is SFDVKD. The CDR3 has 20 residues. In DNA form, the CDR3 reads TGTGCCACCAGTGATACGGCGGGGCGGGAGGGACCCTCCTCCTACAATGAGCAGTTCTTC. This translates into CATSDTAGREGPSSYNEQFF.

The sample holds many counts of this clonotype. The CDR3 nucleotides are TGCGCCAGCAGCCAAGATCTTGTAGAGCAAGAGACCCAGTACTTC. This translates into CASSQDLVEQETQYF. The chain uses TRBV4-1 and TRBJ2-5; D not certain. From germline, CDR1 is MGHRA and CDR2 YSYEKL. The V end was cut by 0 bases, the J end by 2 bases, with 10 bases between. The CDR3 runs 15 residues.

This clonotype was seen many times. The genes are TRBV6-5 and TRBJ2-2; D gene unclear. Per the germline V gene, CDR1 is MNHEY and CDR2 is SVGAGI. The length of the CDR3 is 17 residues. The V end was cut by 3 bases, the J end by 3 bases, with 17 bases between. CDR3 nucleotides: TGTGCCAGCAGTTATTCTCAGGAGATTGCGTACACCGGGGAGCTGTTTTTT. Its translation is CASSYSQEIAYTGELFF.